This T cell receptor beta chain stems from a study of cytomegalovirus exposure and HLA in healthy donors. The PCR made use of 60 Vbeta and 13 Jbeta primers. Measured with immunoSEQ multiplex PCR; TCRdb has only the in-frame clones, and not every one. This sample's table has about 51,000 clones. V shed 1 base and J shed 0 bases, with 7 bases lying between them. The CDR3 runs to 15 residues. From germline, CDR1 is SGHRS and CDR2 YFSETQ. The chain couples TRBV5-1 to TRBJ2-2; D remains ambiguous. This receptor was obtained from a female donor in good health and CMV-seronegative. The specimen was PBMCs. The CDR3 loop is CASSLTRANTGELFF. In nucleotides, the CDR3 is TGCGCCAGCAGCTTGACACGGGCGAACACCGGGGAGCTGTTTTTT.